A selection of T cell receptor beta chains follows, all from one sample in a study of cytomegalovirus exposure and HLA in healthy donors. TCRdb's table, derived via immunoSEQ multiplex PCR, lists solely in-frame clones and lacks some. The sample includes some 170,000 clones, 75% to 90% of them seen just once. Sequenced sample: PBMCs. Receptors were obtained from a girl aged 2 to 9 in good health and CMV-seropositive. Both conserved end residues are part of each CDR3. The D gene is left open where the match is weak. Expanded clones get a size class; other rows say once, few or many, or leave the size out.

CDR3 protein: CASSSSGPDTQYF
CDR3 DNA: TGTGCCAGCAGCTCCTCAGGGCCAGATACGCAGTATTTT
V gene: TRBV7-3
D gene: -
J gene: TRBJ2-3
clone size: once

CDR3 protein: CASSPRDRETQYF
CDR3 DNA: TGTGCCAGCTCACCACGGGACAGAGAGACCCAGTACTTC
V gene: TRBV18
D gene: TRBD1
J gene: TRBJ2-5
clone size: -

CDR3 protein: CAWTPSSYEQYF
CDR3 DNA: TGTGCCTGGACCCCTTCTAGCTACGAGCAGTACTTC
V gene: TRBV30
D gene: -
J gene: TRBJ2-7
clone size: -

CDR3 protein: CASSQNREDTQYF
CDR3 DNA: TGTGCCAGCAGCCAAAACAGGGAGGATACGCAGTATTTT
V gene: TRBV2
D gene: -
J gene: TRBJ2-3
clone size: -

CDR3 protein: CASTPSGYTQYF
CDR3 DNA: TGTGCCAGCACACCTAGCGGATATACGCAGTATTTT
V gene: TRBV28
D gene: TRBD2
J gene: TRBJ2-3
clone size: -

CDR3 protein: CASTLGRGAETQYF
CDR3 DNA: TGTGCCAGCACCCTAGGGAGGGGGGCAGAGACCCAGTACTTC
V gene: TRBV4-2
D gene: -
J gene: TRBJ2-5
clone size: -

CDR3 protein: CASSYSRQGEAGYTF
CDR3 DNA: TGTGCCAGCAGTTACTCGAGGCAGGGTGAGGCGGGCTACACCTTC
V gene: TRBV6-6
D gene: -
J gene: TRBJ1-2
clone size: few

CDR3 protein: CASSSQGGGYEQYF
CDR3 DNA: TGTGCCAGCAGTTCTCAGGGGGGAGGCTACGAGCAGTACTTC
V gene: TRBV6-5
D gene: -
J gene: TRBJ2-7
clone size: once

CDR3 protein: CASSPGAGTPGNTIYF
CDR3 DNA: TGCGCCAGCAGCCCAGGGGCCGGTACTCCCGGAAACACCATATATTTT
V gene: TRBV4-1
D gene: -
J gene: TRBJ1-3
clone size: -

CDR3 protein: CASSQSSGGPYQETQYF
CDR3 DNA: TGCGCCAGCAGTCAATCGAGCGGCGGACCGTACCAAGAGACCCAGTACTTC
V gene: TRBV23-1
D gene: -
J gene: TRBJ2-5
clone size: -

CDR3 protein: CASSLWASGRAGTDTQYF
CDR3 DNA: TGCGCCAGCAGCTTGTGGGCTAGCGGGAGGGCCGGCACAGATACGCAGTATTTT
V gene: TRBV5-1
D gene: TRBD2
J gene: TRBJ2-3
clone size: -

CDR3 protein: CASIWERVSYNEQFF
CDR3 DNA: TGTGCCAGCATATGGGAGCGGGTCTCCTACAATGAGCAGTTCTTC
V gene: TRBV2
D gene: -
J gene: TRBJ2-1
clone size: few

CDR3 protein: CASSVQGGGGYEQYF
CDR3 DNA: TGTGCCAGTAGTGTTCAGGGGGGAGGAGGCTACGAGCAGTACTTC
V gene: TRBV19
D gene: -
J gene: TRBJ2-7
clone size: -

CDR3 protein: CASSQEGGQGAYGYTF
CDR3 DNA: TGCGCCAGCAGCCAAGAGGGGGGACAGGGGGCCTATGGCTACACCTTC
V gene: TRBV4-1
D gene: TRBD1
J gene: TRBJ1-2
clone size: -

CDR3 protein: CASSSTYPSTDTQYF
CDR3 DNA: TGTGCCAGCAGTTCTACTTACCCTAGCACAGATACGCAGTATTTT
V gene: TRBV7-9
D gene: -
J gene: TRBJ2-3
clone size: -

CDR3 protein: CASSRNGGSRTVIETQYF
CDR3 DNA: TGTGCCAGCAGCCGCAACGGAGGGTCGCGGACGGTGATAGAGACCCAGTACTTC
V gene: TRBV7-2
D gene: -
J gene: TRBJ2-5
clone size: -

CDR3 protein: CAWSVGTSGQFF
CDR3 DNA: TGTGCCTGGAGTGTAGGAACTAGCGGACAGTTCTTC
V gene: TRBV30
D gene: TRBD2
J gene: TRBJ2-1
clone size: -

CDR3 protein: CAFRASGIYEQYF
CDR3 DNA: TGTGCCTTCCGGGCTAGCGGGATATACGAGCAGTACTTC
V gene: TRBV30
D gene: TRBD2
J gene: TRBJ2-7
clone size: -

CDR3 protein: CATSRERRGYGYTF
CDR3 DNA: TGTGCCACCAGCAGAGAAAGGAGGGGCTATGGCTACACCTTC
V gene: TRBV15
D gene: -
J gene: TRBJ1-2
clone size: -

CDR3 protein: CASSESVYSGETQYF
CDR3 DNA: TGTGCCAGCAGTGAATCGGTATACAGTGGAGAGACCCAGTACTTC
V gene: TRBV6-1
D gene: -
J gene: TRBJ2-5
clone size: -

CDR3 protein: CASTPPEGGGDSQPQHF
CDR3 DNA: TGTGCCAGTACCCCCCCCGAGGGAGGGGGAGACAGTCAGCCCCAGCATTTT
V gene: TRBV19
D gene: -
J gene: TRBJ1-5
clone size: -

CDR3 protein: CASTTSGIHNEQFF
CDR3 DNA: TGTGCCAGTACTACTAGCGGAATTCACAATGAGCAGTTCTTC
V gene: TRBV6-5
D gene: TRBD2
J gene: TRBJ2-1
clone size: few

CDR3 protein: CASRLVGTSSHYEQYF
CDR3 DNA: TGCGCCAGCAGGCTAGTCGGGACTAGCAGTCATTACGAGCAGTACTTC
V gene: TRBV5-1
D gene: TRBD2
J gene: TRBJ2-7
clone size: -

CDR3 protein: CASSAVDSGRMRETQYF
CDR3 DNA: TGCGCCAGCAGCGCCGTTGATAGCGGGAGAATGCGAGAGACCCAGTACTTC
V gene: TRBV5-1
D gene: TRBD2
J gene: TRBJ2-5
clone size: -

CDR3 protein: CAWSIPGQKYGYTF
CDR3 DNA: TGTGCCTGGAGTATTCCGGGACAAAAATATGGCTACACCTTC
V gene: TRBV30
D gene: -
J gene: TRBJ1-2
clone size: once

CDR3 protein: CASSTSGSSYEQYF
CDR3 DNA: TGTGCCAGTAGTACGAGCGGGAGCTCCTACGAGCAGTACTTC
V gene: TRBV19
D gene: TRBD2
J gene: TRBJ2-7
clone size: -

CDR3 protein: CASRAGTLNTGELFF
CDR3 DNA: TGCGCCAGCAGGGCCGGGACACTGAACACCGGGGAGCTGTTTTTT
V gene: TRBV10-2
D gene: -
J gene: TRBJ2-2
clone size: once

CDR3 protein: CSVGTGSTNYGYTF
CDR3 DNA: TGCAGCGTTGGGACAGGGAGCACTAACTATGGCTACACCTTC
V gene: TRBV29-1
D gene: TRBD1
J gene: TRBJ1-2
clone size: -

CDR3 protein: CASSEIAGELETQYF
CDR3 DNA: TGTGCCAGCAGTGAAATAGCGGGAGAATTAGAGACCCAGTACTTC
V gene: TRBV6-1
D gene: TRBD2
J gene: TRBJ2-5
clone size: few

CDR3 protein: CASSSLFRTDTQYF
CDR3 DNA: TGTGCCAGCAGTTCACTATTCCGCACAGATACGCAGTATTTT
V gene: TRBV27
D gene: -
J gene: TRBJ2-3
clone size: -